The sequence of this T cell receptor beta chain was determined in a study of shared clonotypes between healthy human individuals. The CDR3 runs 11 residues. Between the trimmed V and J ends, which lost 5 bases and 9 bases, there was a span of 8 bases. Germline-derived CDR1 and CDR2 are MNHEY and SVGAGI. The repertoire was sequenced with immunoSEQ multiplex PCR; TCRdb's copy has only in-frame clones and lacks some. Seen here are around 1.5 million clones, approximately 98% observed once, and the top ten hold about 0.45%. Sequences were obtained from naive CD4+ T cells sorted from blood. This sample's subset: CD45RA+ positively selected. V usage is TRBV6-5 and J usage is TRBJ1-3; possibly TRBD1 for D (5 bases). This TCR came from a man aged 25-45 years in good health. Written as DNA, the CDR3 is TGTGCCAGCAGTGCGGGGGGCACCATATATTTT. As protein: CASSAGGTIYF.